The T cell receptor beta chain described here comes from a study of blood T cells in healthy people across ages (dated by TCRdb to between 2014 and 2017). At the level of the whole study: In model experiments, template switching captured roughly one uniquely barcoded TCR beta cDNA molecule for every two T cells. Four age groups were formed from the donors: young (average 16 years), middle-aged (less than 40), aged (about 68) and long-lived (approximately 78). The study analyzed two additional independent replicas of 1 million unique cDNA reads from the same blood draw for two donors, one aged 18 to 30 and one aged 80 or older. Using deep sequencing normalized with unique cDNA molecular identifiers, the study measured how TCR beta repertoire diversity changes with age. To avoid experimental bias, donors of different ages were randomly spread across the sequencing lanes. Findings and caveats that apply to the study as a whole: Because donor CMV infection status was unknown, age-related changes in expanded clonotypes were potentially confounded. Observed TCR beta diversity correlated strongly with the percentage of naive T cells measured by flow cytometry. Compared with the aged group, more naive CD4+ T cells, fewer expanded clones and increased TCR diversity were shown by the long-lived group, suggesting age selection. Estimates of total diversity from one million sequenced T cells were regarded as lower bounds and underestimates. Since profiling was done on bulk unsorted PBMCs, naive and antigen-experienced compartments could not be conclusively compared. Observed TCR beta diversity per million T cells fell roughly linearly with age, and a significant reduction was already apparent by age around 40.

Worth noting for this clonotype: What antigen it recognizes has not been identified. No base-level quality is on record; no much larger clone is a single base apart.

The donors were roughly 38 Caucasian individuals from Russia, aged roughly 6 to 95 years, who were systemically healthy. Approximately 9.3 milliliters of peripheral blood were collected from each donor into EDTA-treated Vacutainer tubes. PBMCs were isolated by Ficoll-Paque density-gradient centrifugation, with at least 6 million obtained per sample. Total RNA, at least 5.5 micrograms per sample, was extracted from PBMCs with Trizol reagent. The percentages of naive CD45RAhigh/CD27high T cells were determined by flow cytometry on a PBMC aliquot from every donor. The protocol used for the library was 5' RACE. The listed sequencing device is Illumina HiSeq 2500. A second about 7 to 11 cycle PCR used a sample-barcoded 5' primer and a J-beta primer mix. A template-switch 5' adaptor carrying 12 random nucleotides introduced a unique molecular identifier onto each TCR beta cDNA molecule. At least 3 million CDR3-containing paired-end reads were obtained from each sample. The Mint cDNA synthesis kit, primed by a TRBC-specific oligonucleotide, was used to synthesize first-strand cDNA from all RNA. After uracil-DNA glycosylase treatment, a first 18-cycle PCR used universal primers M1SS and BC2_uni_R on all cDNA. As for the authors' bioinformatics: Normalization of each sample was performed by random selection of 1 million high-quality reads, each carrying a distinct molecular identifier. Instead of being binned into consensus sequences, reads with shared molecular identifiers were discarded. MiTCR, with a Q25 quality threshold and the strictest error-elimination algorithm, was used for CDR3 identification, clonotype clustering and error correction. A nonparametric unseen species model with Euler transformation was used to estimate a lower bound on total TCR beta diversity. TCRdb took the public reads, trimmed them with fastp at Q25, ran MiXCR for clone calling and kept in-frame beta chains. Entries are consolidated by CDR3 protein sequence, retaining the most common genes and DNA. TCRdb's processing, not the study's, gives the V and J calls here. This sample gives 1.5 million to 2 million distinct CDR3 sequences in total; less than 50% of them show up just once. Less than 2.5% of the sample comes from the top ten.

From the germline V gene, CDR1 is SNHLY and CDR2 is FYNNEI. V loses 6 bases of germline sequence and J loses 6 bases, and the interval between the two ends is 23 bases. The CDR3 runs 16 amino acids, cysteine and phenylalanine included. Here the CDR3 DNA is all that survives: 48 bases in frame from base 1. The chain was built from TRBV2 and TRBJ1-1; TRBD1 is a possible D gene, resting on 6 matching bases. Sequencing was done on a sample of blood. This clonotype was obtained from a woman aged 40 to 50 in good health. This receptor has the CDR3 CASSDRDNLGDAEAFF. The DNA sequence is given as TGTGCCAGCAGCGATCGGGACAACTTAGGTGACGCTGAAGCTTTCTTT.